This TCR beta chain was identified during a study of OX40 agonist ivuxolimab in advanced cancers. Study information: With ivuxolimab, an agonistic anti-OX40 (CD134) antibody, patients were treated. Therapy given before enrollment (anti-PD-1, anti-PD-L1 or anti-CTLA-4) was allowed, and around 44% had some.

Data came from immunoSEQ multiplex PCR; TCRdb stores just in-frame clones and leaves some out. The sample shows approximately 31,000 clones, 88% of them seen only once. Germline CDR1 and CDR2: MDHEN and SYDVKM. This CDR3 is built from 15 residues. The ends lost 6 bases at V and 5 bases at J; junction bases unmatched: 9. Source: CD4+ or CD8+ T cells sorted from blood, taken in a trial of the OX40 agonist ivuxolimab. The source is an adult with an advanced solid tumor such as melanoma, head and neck, liver or kidney cancer. This chain joins TRBV28 and TRBJ1-5, with 8 bases matching TRBD1. The CDR3 DNA reads as TGTGCCAGCAGCATACAAGGACAGGGTTATCAGCCCCAGCATTTT. This gives the protein CASSIQGQGYQPQHF.